Shown below are 2 T cell receptor beta chains from a single sample sequenced in a study of blood T cell repertoires in COVID-19 (dated by TCRdb to between 2020 and 2021). Library preparation was by the immunoSEQ multiplex PCR assay. TCRdb mirrors the immuneACCESS table, restricted to in-frame sequences. Some clones are absent from its copies; in checked studies, under half trace to an unresolved V gene, and the reason for the others is unknown. Across this sample there are 300,000 or so clones, with 85% seen only once. Around 4% of the sample is taken by the ten largest. Sample: peripheral blood. The receptor source for this set is a woman aged 45-65 years with active or convalescent COVID-19.

This clone was observed a single time. The V and J genes are TRBV4-1 and TRBJ2-2; 12 positions agree with TRBD2. CDR1 and CDR2 (germline): MGHRA, YSYEKL. CDR3 length: 17 amino acids. Trimming cost V 0 bases and J 7 bases; bases outside gene matches: 6. The CDR3 DNA is TGCGCCAGCAGCCAAGAGACTAGCGGGAGAGTCGGCGGGGAGCTGTTTTTT. Translation gives CASSQETSGRVGGELFF.

J is TRBJ2-2 and V is TRBV7-3; TRBD2 agrees at 10 bases. Germline V gene sequence: CDR1 SGHTA, CDR2 FQGTGA. The CDR3 has 16 residues. Trimming cost V 5 bases and J 4 bases; bases outside gene matches: 7. CDR3 nucleotides: TGTGCCAGCAGCCCGGGACTAGCGTCCCTCACCGGGGAGCTGTTTTTT. Translating it yields CASSPGLASLTGELFF.